This T cell receptor (beta chain) was recorded in a study of blood T cell repertoires in COVID-19. Overall study context: From the United States, Italy and Spain came samples of acute and convalescent COVID-19.

J was trimmed by 2 bases and V by 11 bases; bases with no gene match: 6. CDR1 and CDR2 (germline): SNHLY, FYNNEI. The CDR3 runs 13 residues. This clone has more than one count but fewer than ten. The data were produced by immunoSEQ multiplex PCR, yet TCRdb's version contains in-frame clones alone and is incomplete. The sample includes some 150,000 clones, 88% of them seen just once. This clonotype originated in a human donor in a cohort sampled during active COVID-19. Input material: peripheral blood. The V and J genes are TRBV2 and TRBJ1-5; the match to TRBD1 covers 7 bases. The CDR3 DNA follows: TGTGCCGGCGGACAGGAAGGCAATCAGCCCCAGCATTTT. Protein sequence: CAGGQEGNQPQHF.